This T cell receptor beta chain was recorded in a study of blood T cells in healthy people across ages. It was with a sample-barcoded 5' primer and a J-beta primer mix that a second PCR of roughly 7 to 12 cycles was run. TCRdb used MiXCR to reprocess the 5' RACE reads, holding one entry per CDR3 protein. The sample records fewer than 1 million distinct CDR3 sequences, roughly 44% being singletons. This CDR3 has 12 residues. Deletions cut 10 bases from V and 1 base from J, with 10 bases between. The germline CDR1 and CDR2 sequences are MNHEY and SVGEGT. Caucasian individuals from Russia who were healthy and aged about 6 to 95 acted as donors.

The chain employs TRBV6-2 or TRBV6-3 and TRBJ1-2; D remains unclear. The sequencing input was blood. The clonotype originates from a man between 60 and 75 years old in good health. CDR3: CATQDGNYGYTF. Written as DNA, the CDR3 is TGTGCCACCCAGGACGGTAACTATGGCTACACCTTC.